The clone carrying this T cell receptor beta chain was found a few times. The target antigen is unknown. The source of the sample is a study of T-cell reconstitution after alpha-beta-depleted transplantation in children. The CDR3 has 15 amino acids. Trimming took off 3 bases at V and 5 bases at J, with 16 bases between the two ends. During its preparation, the TCRbeta library received unique molecular identifiers. TCRdb re-called the PCR reads with MiXCR, one entry per CDR3 protein. In the table there are approximately 800,000 distinct CDR3 sequences, roughly 16% of which are singletons. Study observations and caveats: Counts and diversity of T cells one year after transplant came mostly from newly produced T cells.

V gene TRBV12-3 or TRBV12-4 combines with J gene TRBJ2-5, with unresolved D. The receptor comes from a male patient under 18 who had a stem cell transplant for acute lymphoblastic leukemia, so the T cells may come from the graft donor. Sequences were derived from PBMCs, mostly from graft donor cells, sampled 360 days after TCRalphabeta/CD19-depleted stem cell transplant. The CDR3 nucleotides are TGTGCCAGCAGTTTCGTCCAGGTCGAAAGCGAGACCCAGTACTTC. Translating gives CASSFVQVESETQYF.